Sequencing of this TCR beta chain was carried out in a study of cytomegalovirus exposure and HLA in healthy donors (dated by TCRdb to 2016 to 2017). In the study overall: In an earlier analysis of around 540 of the donors, 276 Gb of sequence data and 100 million or so unique TCR beta sequences from roughly 180 million T cells were reported. An early release that covered more than 550 HLA-typed donors contained approximately 300 gigabases of sequencing data and 70 million to 100 million unique TCR sequences. Of the approximately 400 genotyped donors, 70% to 90% were placed in the genetic ancestry cluster associated with self-reported Caucasian donors. The study aimed to test whether signatures of past pathogen exposure could be identified by cataloging public T cell receptors. The study profiled the T cell repertoires of fewer than 850 subjects by immunosequencing and related them to cytomegalovirus serostatus. In addition to the first cohort of around 670 subjects, a separate validation cohort of under 150 different subjects was used. The study combined high-throughput TCR immunosequencing, statistical association of individual TCRs with disease status, and machine learning to predict cytomegalovirus infection status. To study patterns of TCR occurrence, a later analysis re-analyzed previously published TCR beta repertoires from around 660 donors and added high-resolution HLA genotyping. In the later analysis, no new phenotypic data were used to find candidate immune exposures; instead, reliance was placed on TCR beta sequences and their occurrence across donors. An earlier analysis of 500 to 750 of the donors applied high-throughput TCR beta sequencing to assess whether each TCR beta V gene segment acted as functional or pseudogenic. Donor age, sex, ethnicity and CMV serostatus were compiled alongside the repertoire data. A later genetic analysis used genome-wide SNP genotypes for about 60% of the roughly 700 donors, treating that subset as a discovery cohort. Every repertoire in the discovery cohort had been generated on one and the same sequencing platform. Class I and class II HLA loci were covered by the typing at four-digit resolution. The number of donors typed differed by locus, with 629-630 for A, B, C, DRB1 and DQB1, about 500 for DQA1, 600 to 610 for DPA1, and some 470 for DPB1. A handful of DR-DQ haplotypes were treated as single units for association and clustering because of strong linkage in the cohort. Among some 400 genotyped donors of the cohort, an average of roughly 240,000 unique TCR beta nucleotide sequences were sequenced per donor, roughly a sixth of them non-productive.

Receptors were amplified or captured by the immunoSEQ multiplex PCR assay. For the multiplex PCR, a mixture combining 60 forward primers for TCR Vbeta segments and 13 reverse primers for TCR Jbeta segments was used. The CDR3 region of rearranged TCR beta genes was amplified from genomic DNA by a multiplex PCR assay. On the Illumina HiSeq System, the amplified TCR beta libraries were sequenced as 87-base-pair reads. Turning to the authors' computational methods: A later analysis tallied some 79 million unique TCR beta chains across the 650 to 750 repertoires, and about 10 million of those chains were shared by two or more donors. To remove PCR and sequencing errors, raw reads were error-corrected and collapsed into unique sequences using a nearest-neighbor algorithm that merged closely related sequences. CDR3 sequences were aligned to IMGT reference sequences to assign V, D and J gene segments. For a sequence to be retained, a match of at least six nucleotides to both a V gene segment and a J gene segment was required. A rearrangement counted as productive if the CDR3 had no stop codons and remained in frame with V and J, and every other rearrangement counted as non-productive. Following IMGT convention, CDR3 was defined as the stretch from the second conserved V-encoded cysteine up to the conserved J-encoded phenylalanine. In an earlier analysis of more than 550 of the donors, sequences lacking an unambiguous match to a single V gene segment were excluded. An earlier analysis of several hundred of the donors called V segments functional above 56.7% productive rearrangements and segregating when the between-donor standard deviation exceeded 5%. A statistical classification framework was developed to diagnose cytomegalovirus status using the catalog of TCR beta chain sequences. V and J gene assignment, in a later analysis, came from comparing TCR nucleotide sequences with IMGT/GENE-DB human TR gene sequences. The TCRdist pipeline was used in a later analysis to assign CDR3 sequences and most-parsimonious VDJ recombination scenarios. In a later analysis, each TCR beta chain was defined by its CDR3 amino acid sequence together with its V-gene family, and reads lacking a unique V-gene family were excluded. To address suspected cross-contamination and a sequencing artifact, a later analysis removed roughly 640 highly shared, low-generation-probability nucleotide sequences. In a later analysis, a clonal expansion index was calculated for each public chain from normalized within-repertoire ranks of inferred template counts. Generation probabilities in a later analysis came from a VDJ recombination model fitted to out-of-frame rearrangements, and those results were checked against IGoR. In a later analysis, hypergeometric tests were used to score TCR-TCR, TCR-HLA and TCR-CMV co-occurrence, with a repertoire-size bias correction applied to TCR pairs. To estimate false discovery rates, a later analysis permuted the HLA or CMV assignments 20 times. In a later analysis, co-occurring TCRs were grouped with DBSCAN, and TCRdist sequence similarity was added when clustering was performed within HLA-allele-positive subsets. Repertoires with fewer than 30,000 or more than 120,000 public chains, plus five repertoires with anomalous nucleotide sharing, were excluded from co-occurrence clustering. The clones in this table, taken by TCRdb from immuneACCESS, are in-frame only. Not every clone is retained; where verified, under half of the shortfall comes from an unresolved V gene, and the cause of the rest is unknown. V and J calls and clone size are as listed in that table; D and trimming were resolved from the DNA. The sample has 120,000 or so clones on record, roughly 80% of them singletons. 3% to 4% of the sample is taken by the ten largest.

Summary of the overall study and its limitations: A later analysis found that most CMV-associated TCR beta chains appeared HLA-restricted, with HLA associations seemingly driven largely by CMV exposure. Presence/absence analyses assumed roughly uniform sequencing depth across donors, an assumption that may not hold. The study listed 164 TCR beta chains as associated with cytomegalovirus. Broadly in line with IMGT annotations, most TCR beta V segments showed up in productive rearrangements about 87% or about 30% of the time in an earlier analysis of approximately 600 of the donors. The classifier was reported to diagnose cytomegalovirus status with high specificity and sensitivity in both the original and validation cohorts. Some IMGT-functional V segments, including TRBV6-2 and TRBV6-3, could not be distinguished by the 87-base-pair reads and were therefore excluded. A further reported finding was that TCR beta sequences accurately predicted the HLA-A and HLA-B alleles for most subjects in the first cohort. At a false discovery rate of 0.05, a later analysis linked roughly 17,000 TCR beta sequences to specific HLA alleles. Compared with equally common non-associated chains, HLA-associated TCR beta chains in a later analysis were more clonally expanded and had lower generation probabilities. In this cohort, only TCR beta chains were sequenced, and detectable features were limited by the absence of alpha or paired-chain data. In a later analysis, TCR association rates were found to vary across HLA loci, with the most associated TCRs seen for DRB1 alleles and the fewest for HLA-C alleles. In vitro tests confirmed that a few of the cytomegalovirus-associated TCR beta chains recognize cytomegalovirus antigens. Linkage disequilibrium might explain the correlated functional status among segregating V segments, but an unknown experimental factor could not be ruled out. Most TCR sequences were observed very rarely across donors, whereas some public TCRs were present in many individuals. It was suggested by the authors that the approach could potentially be generalized to other disease states and immunological phenotypes. HLA typing was unavailable for some donors at each locus, so association tests used only the typed subset. For the cohort, immune exposure information was limited to CMV serostatus. According to a later genetic analysis, donors in an Asian-associated ancestry cluster had fewer N-insertions in productive TCRs than the approximately 700-donor mean. An association between a missense DCLRE1C variant and V-gene and J-gene trimming of TCR beta chains was found in a later genetic analysis and replicated in an independent cohort. Because counts were too low, about 18 rarely observed V segments, including chromosome 9 orphons, were left out of the earlier analysis of 587 of the donors. Strong co-occurrence of HLA alleles, especially DR and DQ, made assigning TCR associations to individual alleles difficult. A later analysis reported that several top co-occurrence clusters appeared linked to parvovirus B19, influenza, CMV and Epstein-Barr virus. A group of highly shared sequence variants was considered likely to be a technical artifact of the sequencing pipeline.

In total, more than 500 healthy bone marrow donors made up the cohort. Cohort members were all nominally healthy when sampled, although unrecorded immune exposures were likely present. The donor tested CMV seronegative, placing the donor among the 350 to 400 seronegative members of the cohort. A peripheral blood sample was collected from each donor, and TCR beta sequencing was performed on peripheral blood mononuclear cells. The Qiagen DNeasy Blood Extraction Kit was used to extract genomic DNA from the blood cell samples. Comments on this clone: The antigen this receptor binds is unknown. One base away there is no much larger clone; base qualities are not given.

The germline V gene yields MNHEY for CDR1 and SVGAGI for CDR2. V lost 4 bases and J lost 4 bases; the stretch between them is 14 bases long. The CDR3 runs 15 residues from the cysteine to the phenylalanine. Solely the CDR3 DNA is kept, with 45 bases framed from the first base. The chain was built from TRBV6-5 and TRBJ1-3, with a tentative D gene TRBD1 over 5 matching bases. The sample consisted of PBMCs. The clonotype originates from a woman aged 45-60 years in good health and CMV-seronegative. The nucleotide sequence is TGTGCCAGCAGTTCCCCCCGGGCAGGGGGAAACACCATATATTTT. It specifies CASSSPRAGGNTIYF.